The source of this T cell receptor beta chain is a study of cytomegalovirus exposure and HLA in healthy donors (dated by TCRdb to about 2017). At the level of the whole study: According to an earlier analysis of several hundred of the donors, roughly 180 million T cells yielded 90 million to 140 million unique TCR beta sequences and around 300 Gb of sequence data. An earlier analysis of several hundred of the donors used high-throughput TCR beta sequencing to judge whether each TCR beta V gene segment behaved as functional or pseudogenic. Genome-wide SNP genotypes for about 55% of the 666 donors were used in a later genetic analysis, which treated that subset as a discovery cohort. Donor age, sex, ethnicity and CMV serostatus were compiled together with the repertoire data. Among about 390 genotyped donors of the cohort, an average of about 240,000 unique TCR beta nucleotide sequences were sequenced per donor, roughly a sixth of them non-productive. A later analysis re-examined previously published TCR beta repertoires from hundreds of donors and added high-resolution HLA genotyping to investigate patterns of TCR occurrence. HLA typing included class I and class II loci at four-digit resolution. Typing coverage differed by locus: A, B, C, DRB1 and DQB1 were typed in roughly 620-630 donors, DQA1 in 522, DPA1 in 600 to 610, and DPB1 in approximately 450. Because of strong linkage in the cohort, five DR-DQ haplotypes were treated as single units for association and clustering. The study aimed to test whether signatures of past pathogen exposure could be identified by cataloging public T cell receptors. Of the roughly 400 genotyped donors, around 81% fell in the genetic ancestry cluster associated with self-reported Caucasian donors. All discovery cohort repertoires had been generated using a single sequencing platform. Rather than drawing on any new phenotypic data, the later analysis identified candidate immune exposures from TCR beta sequences and the way those sequences occurred across donors. In addition to the first cohort of several hundred subjects, a separate validation cohort of approximately 130 different subjects was used. The study used immunosequencing to profile the T cell repertoires of 670 or so subjects and linked those repertoires to cytomegalovirus serostatus. An early release that covered several hundred HLA-typed donors contained approximately 300 gigabases of sequencing data and roughly 84 million unique TCR sequences. To predict cytomegalovirus infection status, the study brought together high-throughput TCR immunosequencing, statistical association of individual TCRs with disease status, and machine learning. Findings and caveats that apply to the study as a whole: According to a later analysis, most CMV-associated TCR beta chains appeared to be HLA-restricted, and the HLA associations seemed to be driven largely by CMV exposure. A further reported finding was that TCR beta sequences accurately predicted the HLA-A and HLA-B alleles for most subjects in the first cohort. In both the original and validation cohorts, the classifier was reported to diagnose cytomegalovirus status with high specificity and sensitivity. Linkage disequilibrium might explain the correlated functional status among segregating V segments, but an unknown experimental factor could not be ruled out. A total of 164 TCR beta chains were listed by the study as associated with cytomegalovirus. Three of the identified cytomegalovirus-associated TCR beta chains were confirmed in vitro to be specific for cytomegalovirus antigens. Compared with equally common non-associated chains, HLA-associated TCR beta chains in a later analysis were more clonally expanded and had lower generation probabilities. It was suggested by the authors that the approach could potentially be generalized to other disease states and immunological phenotypes. When HLA alleles, especially DR and DQ, strongly co-occurred, attributing TCR associations to individual alleles was difficult. Presence/absence analyses assumed roughly uniform sequencing depth across donors, an assumption that may not hold. According to a later genetic analysis, donors in an Asian-associated ancestry cluster had fewer N-insertions in productive TCRs than the approximately 650-donor mean. An association between a missense DCLRE1C variant and V-gene and J-gene trimming of TCR beta chains was found in a later genetic analysis and replicated in an independent cohort. In a later analysis, several top co-occurrence clusters were reported to appear linked to parvovirus B19, influenza, CMV and Epstein-Barr virus. In this cohort, only TCR beta chains were sequenced, and detectable features were limited by the absence of alpha or paired-chain data. Most TCR sequences were seen in very few donors, while some public TCRs were found in many individuals. A group of highly shared sequence variants was considered likely to be a technical artifact of the sequencing pipeline. In an earlier analysis of around 500 of the donors, most TCR beta V segments appeared in productive rearrangements about 87% or about 30% of the time, broadly matching IMGT annotations. The only immune exposure information available for the cohort was CMV serostatus. Because counts were too low, more than 15 rarely observed V segments, including chromosome 9 orphons, were excluded from the earlier analysis of under 650 of the donors. According to a later analysis, TCR association rates differed among HLA loci, with DRB1 alleles showing the most associated TCRs and HLA-C alleles showing the fewest. Because HLA typing was unavailable for some donors at each locus, only the typed subset was used in association tests. Because the 87-base-pair reads could not distinguish some IMGT-functional V segments, including TRBV6-2 and TRBV6-3, those segments were excluded. At a false discovery rate of 0.05, a later analysis linked about 17,000 TCR beta sequences to specific HLA alleles.

The CDR3, from cysteine to phenylalanine, totals 13 residues. The entry retains the CDR3 DNA only, 39 bases that are in frame from base 1. At the junction V is shortened by 2 bases and J by 5 bases, with 10 bases in between. CDR1 and CDR2, looked up from the germline V gene, are SGHRS and YFSETQ. The cohort consisted of some 670 healthy bone marrow donors. At the time of sampling, every cohort member was nominally healthy, though immune exposures that went unrecorded were likely present. The donor tested CMV seropositive, placing the donor among the 250 to 300 seropositive members of the cohort. Each donor provided a peripheral blood sample, and peripheral blood mononuclear cells were used for TCR beta sequencing. Genomic DNA was extracted from the blood cell samples with the Qiagen DNeasy Blood Extraction Kit. The count of this clone is one. Its antigen remains unidentified. No base quality information exists; no much larger clone differs at one position.

Receptor libraries were prepared by the immunoSEQ multiplex PCR assay. A mixture of 60 forward primers for TCR Vbeta segments and 13 reverse primers for TCR Jbeta segments was used in the multiplex PCR. A multiplex PCR assay on genomic DNA amplified the CDR3 region of rearranged TCR beta genes. On the Illumina HiSeq System, the amplified TCR beta libraries were sequenced as 87-base-pair reads. The original pipeline was this. In a later analysis, tens of millions of unique TCR beta chains were counted across the approximately 640 repertoires, and approximately 9.9 million of these chains were shared by at least two donors. Raw reads were error-corrected and collapsed into unique sequences with a nearest-neighbor algorithm that merged closely related sequences to remove PCR and sequencing errors. V, D and J gene segments were assigned by aligning CDR3 sequences to IMGT reference sequences. For a sequence to be retained, at least a six-nucleotide match to both a V gene segment and a J gene segment was required. A rearrangement counted as productive if the CDR3 had no stop codons and remained in frame with V and J, and every other rearrangement counted as non-productive. CDR3 was defined according to IMGT convention as the region running from the second conserved V-encoded cysteine to the conserved J-encoded phenylalanine. The earlier analysis of about 590 of the donors excluded sequences that lacked an unambiguous match to a single V gene segment. An earlier analysis of almost 600 of the donors classified V segments as functional when productive rearrangements were above 56.7% and as segregating when the standard deviation between donors was above 5%. A statistical classification framework was developed to diagnose cytomegalovirus status using the catalog of TCR beta chain sequences. In a later analysis, TCR nucleotide sequences were compared against IMGT/GENE-DB human TR gene sequences so that V and J genes could be assigned. Using the TCRdist pipeline, a later analysis assigned CDR3 sequences along with most-parsimonious VDJ recombination scenarios. A later analysis defined each TCR beta chain by its CDR3 amino acid sequence plus V-gene family, and excluded reads lacking a unique V-gene family. As a way to deal with suspected cross-contamination and a sequencing artifact, a later analysis dropped hundreds of nucleotide sequences that were highly shared and had low generation probability. In a later analysis, a clonal expansion index was calculated for each public chain from normalized within-repertoire ranks of inferred template counts. In a later analysis, generation probabilities were computed using a VDJ recombination model fitted to out-of-frame rearrangements, and the results were checked against IGoR. A later analysis scored TCR-TCR, TCR-HLA and TCR-CMV co-occurrence with hypergeometric tests, applying a repertoire-size bias correction to TCR pairs. To estimate false discovery rates, a later analysis permuted the HLA or CMV assignments 20 times. In a later analysis, co-occurring TCRs were grouped with DBSCAN, and TCRdist sequence similarity was added when clustering was performed within HLA-allele-positive subsets. For co-occurrence clustering, repertoires with fewer than 30,000 or more than 120,000 public chains were excluded, along with 5 or 6 repertoires with anomalous nucleotide sharing. TCRdb obtained this table from immuneACCESS and retained in-frame rearrangements with V and J assigned. These tables miss some clones; where compared with another copy, unresolved V genes account for less than half of the shortfall, and the remainder is unexplained. For V, J and clone size, that table is used; D and trimming come from the DNA. The sample table shows 200,000 to 250,000 clones, and 82% are seen once. The ten largest make up 5.4% of the sample.

The receptor was isolated from a woman in her forties in good health and CMV-seropositive. Material for sequencing was PBMCs. Here the chain combines TRBV5-1 and TRBJ1-1; the D gene is unclear. The CDR3 sequence is CASSFQGGTEAFF. The sequenced DNA: TGCGCCAGCAGCTTTCAAGGAGGGACTGAAGCTTTCTTT.